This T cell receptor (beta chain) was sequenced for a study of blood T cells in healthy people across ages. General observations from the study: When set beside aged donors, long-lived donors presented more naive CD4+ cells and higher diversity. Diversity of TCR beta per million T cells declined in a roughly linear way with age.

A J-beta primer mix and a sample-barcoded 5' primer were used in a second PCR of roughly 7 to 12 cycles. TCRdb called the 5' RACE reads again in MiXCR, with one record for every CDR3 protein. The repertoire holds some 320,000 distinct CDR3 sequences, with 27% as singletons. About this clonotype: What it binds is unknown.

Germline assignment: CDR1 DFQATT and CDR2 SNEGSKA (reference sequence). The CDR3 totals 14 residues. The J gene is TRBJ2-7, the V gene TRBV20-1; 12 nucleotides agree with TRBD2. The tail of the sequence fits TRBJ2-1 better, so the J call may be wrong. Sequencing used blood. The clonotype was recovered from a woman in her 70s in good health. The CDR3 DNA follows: TGCAGTGCCCTACCTAGCGGGAGGGGGAATGAGCAGTTCTTC. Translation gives CSALPSGRGNEQFF.